This is a list of T cell receptor beta chains from one sample in a study of OX40 agonist ivuxolimab in advanced cancers. Some clones are missing from TCRdb's copy, which holds only in-frame ones; the method was immunoSEQ multiplex PCR. The sample lists around 110,000 clones; around 93% were seen once. This sample comprised CD4+ or CD8+ T cells sorted from blood, obtained in a trial of the OX40 agonist ivuxolimab. The origin of the receptors is an adult with an advanced solid tumor such as melanoma, head and neck, liver or kidney cancer. CDR3s include the opening cysteine and the closing phenylalanine or tryptophan. A D gene is named only where the DNA matches it firmly. Not all rows give a size; the values are once, few, many and, for expanded clones, a class.

J gene,D gene,V gene,clone size,CDR3 DNA,CDR3 protein
TRBJ1-1,-,TRBV19,-,TGTGCCAGTAGTAGGATGGTAGAGAGGCCGCACACTGAAGCTTTCTTT,CASSRMVERPHTEAFF
TRBJ1-2,-,TRBV18,-,TGTGCCAGCTCACCTTCAGGACAGAATAACTATGGCTACACCTTC,CASSPSGQNNYGYTF
TRBJ2-7,-,TRBV10-2,-,TGCGCCAGCAGTGAGTACCAGGACTACGAGCAGTACTTC,CASSEYQDYEQYF
TRBJ1-1,-,TRBV28,once,TGTGCCAGCAGTTCAGCAGCCCGGAGGGTAGCTTTCTTT,CASSSAARRVAFF
TRBJ1-5,-,TRBV6-1,once,TGTGCCAGCAGTGAAGGGATGCGGCTTAGCAATCAGCCCCAGCATTTT,CASSEGMRLSNQPQHF
TRBJ2-3,-,TRBV28,-,TGTGCCAGCAGAGCAGATACGCAGTATTTT,CASRADTQYF
TRBJ1-1,-,TRBV19,-,TGTGCCAGTAGTGCTAATCCAAGGAACACTGAAGCTTTCTTT,CASSANPRNTEAFF
TRBJ1-6,-,TRBV7-2,once,TGTGCCAGCAGCTTATCGGCTTCCAGCTCCTATAATTCACCCCTCCACTTT,CASSLSASSSYNSPLHF
TRBJ1-1,-,TRBV28,-,TGTGCCAGCAGTTTTGTCAGGGCAAAAGCTTTCTTT,CASSFVRAKAFF
TRBJ2-5,-,TRBV10-2,-,TGCGCCAGCATGATGGCGGAGACCCAGTACTTC,CASMMAETQYF
TRBJ2-6,-,TRBV27,once,TGTGCCAGCTGTTACGACCGACCCCTAGGGGCCAACGTCCTGACTTTC,CASCYDRPLGANVLTF
TRBJ1-1,-,TRBV28,-,TGTGCCAGCAGTTTGGGGGGCAGGGCGAACACTGAAGCTTTCTTT,CASSLGGRANTEAFF
TRBJ2-7,-,TRBV28,once,TGTGCCAGCGAGGCGGGACAAAACCCCTACGAGCAGTACTTC,CASEAGQNPYEQYF
TRBJ1-3,-,TRBV5-1,-,TGCGCCAGCAGCACCCAATCCGGGACCTTCGCCGACTCTGGAAACACCATATATTTT,CASSTQSGTFADSGNTIYF
TRBJ2-7,TRBD2,TRBV29-1,-,TGCAGCGGCACCGGGACTAGCGGGAGCGGGGAGCAGTACTTC,CSGTGTSGSGEQYF
TRBJ2-7,TRBD2,TRBV28,-,TGTGCCAGCAGTTTGGGACTAGCGGGGTCCTCCTACGAGCAGTACTTC,CASSLGLAGSSYEQYF
TRBJ1-4,-,TRBV25-1,-,TGTGCCAGCAGTGAATATCAGGGACTGGAAAAACTGTTTTTT,CASSEYQGLEKLFF
TRBJ2-7,TRBD2,TRBV7-3,few,TGTGCCAGCAGCGGACTAGCGGGAATGACCTACGAGCAGTACTTC,CASSGLAGMTYEQYF
TRBJ2-1,-,TRBV9,-,TGTGCCAGCAGCCCGCTGGAGGGACGGGCCGCGTGGGGTGAGCAGTTCTTC,CASSPLEGRAAWGEQFF
TRBJ2-1,-,TRBV2,-,TGTGCCAGCAGTGACAATCCTACCAGGACGGGAGTAAGGCAGTTCTTC,CASSDNPTRTGVRQFF
TRBJ1-2,TRBD1,TRBV18,-,TGTGCCAGCTCGGAGGGACAGGGAGTCGGGGGCTACACCTTC,CASSEGQGVGGYTF
TRBJ2-3,TRBD2,TRBV27,-,TGTGCCAGCAGGAAACTAGCGGGAGGGCCTGATACGCAGTATTTT,CASRKLAGGPDTQYF
TRBJ2-1,-,TRBV7-9,-,-,CASSLVGRGSAEFF
TRBJ2-5,TRBD2,TRBV7-8,-,TGTGCCAGCAGCTCCTACAGACTAGCGGGAAAAGAGACCCAGTACTTC,CASSSYRLAGKETQYF
TRBJ2-7,TRBD2,TRBV18,-,TGTGCCAGCTCAGCGGGACTAGCGGGGTACGAGCAGTACTTC,CASSAGLAGYEQYF
TRBJ1-1,-,TRBV6-1,-,TGTGCCAGCAGTGAACGAGGAACTGAAGCTTTCTTT,CASSERGTEAFF
TRBJ1-4,-,TRBV5-1,-,TGCGCCAGCAGCTGGATAGTAGGTGAAAAACTGTTTTTT,CASSWIVGEKLFF
TRBJ1-1,TRBD1,TRBV10-1,-,TGCGCCAGCAGTGAGTCAGGGGGCGGCGGGGAGGAGACTGAAGCTTTCTTT,CASSESGGGGEETEAFF
TRBJ1-1,-,TRBV4-2,-,TGTGCCAGCAGCCAAGTGTTCTCACAGGAGAACACTGAAGCTTTCTTT,CASSQVFSQENTEAFF
TRBJ1-3,-,TRBV19,once,TGTGCCAGTAGTGCAGTCCCGGTGGTCAGAAACACCATATATTTT,CASSAVPVVRNTIYF
TRBJ2-7,TRBD2,TRBV5-1,-,TGCGCCAGCAGCTTACAACCCGGGACTACCTACGAGCAGTACTTC,CASSLQPGTTYEQYF
TRBJ2-3,TRBD2,TRBV27,-,TGTGCCAGCAGTTCAGCTAGCGGCGAGGGCACAGATACGCAGTATTTT,CASSSASGEGTDTQYF
TRBJ1-5,-,TRBV6-5,-,TGTGCCAGCAGTCCAAAGTATAGCAATCAGCCCCAGCATTTT,CASSPKYSNQPQHF
TRBJ1-5,-,TRBV11-2,-,TGTGCCAGCAGCCAGGTCGGGGGGGAAAGGATCCAGCATTTT,CASSQVGGERIQHF
TRBJ2-5,-,TRBV5-1,-,TGCGCCAGCAGCTTGGGGGCGGTGGACGAGACCCAGTACTTC,CASSLGAVDETQYF
TRBJ1-4,TRBD1,TRBV9,-,TGTGCCAGCAGCGAGGGGGTCCAGGGGGCTGGTAATGAAAAACTGTTTTTT,CASSEGVQGAGNEKLFF
TRBJ1-2,-,TRBV4-2,-,TGTGCCAGCAGGGATAGACTCGAGGGATCCAAGCATGGCTACACCTTC,CASRDRLEGSKHGYTF
TRBJ2-2,-,TRBV7-9,-,TGTGCCAGCAGTCTTAACACCGGGGAGCTGTTTTTT,CASSLNTGELFF
TRBJ2-5,TRBD1,TRBV4-3,-,TGCGCCAGCAGCCCCGGACAGGGGGCAGAGACCCAGTACTTC,CASSPGQGAETQYF
TRBJ2-7,TRBD2,TRBV10-3,-,TGTGCCATCAGAACTAGCGGAGAATACGAGCAGTACTTC,CAIRTSGEYEQYF
TRBJ1-3,-,TRBV5-1,-,TGCGCCAGCTCGTCAGGGGATTACTCTGGAAACACCATATATTTT,CASSSGDYSGNTIYF
TRBJ1-1,-,TRBV9,-,TGTGCCAGCAGCGTAGAGGATAACACTGAAGCTTTCTTT,CASSVEDNTEAFF
TRBJ2-1,TRBD1,TRBV4-1,-,TGCGCCAGCAGCCCCGGGACAGGGCAAGGTAGCTACAATGAGCAGTTCTTC,CASSPGTGQGSYNEQFF
TRBJ1-1,-,TRBV6-5,-,TGTGCCAGCAGTTACGGTCGTGGGCAGGTGGCCACGGCTTTCTTT,CASSYGRGQVATAFF
TRBJ1-1,-,TRBV12-5,few,TGTGCTAGTGGTTTCGAGGGAAGCACTGAAGCTTTCTTT,CASGFEGSTEAFF
TRBJ2-5,TRBD2,TRBV9,-,TGTGCCAGCAGCGTCCTCGGCGGGAGGGGAGAGACCCAGTACTTC,CASSVLGGRGETQYF
TRBJ1-1,TRBD1,TRBV7-6,-,TGTGCCAGCAGCCCCCGCCCGACAGGGGGCGGCACTGAAGCTTTCTTT,CASSPRPTGGGTEAFF
TRBJ1-5,-,TRBV7-2,-,TGTGCCAGCAGCTTGTCGGCGGACCGGAATCAGCCCCAGCATTTT,CASSLSADRNQPQHF
TRBJ1-1,-,TRBV11-3,-,TGTGCCAGCAGCTTAACTTCGTTAGGACAGCGGACTTTCTTT,CASSLTSLGQRTFF
TRBJ2-1,TRBD2,TRBV7-2,-,TGTGCCAGCAGCCCGACTAGCTCGAGAAGGAATGAGCAGTTCTTC,CASSPTSSRRNEQFF
TRBJ2-2,TRBD2,TRBV28,-,TGTGCCAGCAGTCCCACACTCTCTAGCGGGAGGATCGGGGAGCTGTTTTTT,CASSPTLSSGRIGELFF
TRBJ1-1,-,TRBV9,-,TGTGCCAGCAGCGCTTTACAGAACATGAACACTGAAGCTTTCTTT,CASSALQNMNTEAFF
TRBJ1-1,TRBD1,TRBV19,-,TGTGCCAGTAGTATAGAACAGGGGGCGGACACTGAAGCTTTCTTT,CASSIEQGADTEAFF
TRBJ1-2,TRBD1,TRBV6-5,-,TGTGCCAGCAGTCGACAGGGAGGGGTATACTATGGCTACACCTTC,CASSRQGGVYYGYTF
TRBJ2-1,-,TRBV5-1,-,TGCGCCAGCAGCTTGGGGCGCGAGCGTTCCTACAATGAGCAGTTCTTC,CASSLGRERSYNEQFF